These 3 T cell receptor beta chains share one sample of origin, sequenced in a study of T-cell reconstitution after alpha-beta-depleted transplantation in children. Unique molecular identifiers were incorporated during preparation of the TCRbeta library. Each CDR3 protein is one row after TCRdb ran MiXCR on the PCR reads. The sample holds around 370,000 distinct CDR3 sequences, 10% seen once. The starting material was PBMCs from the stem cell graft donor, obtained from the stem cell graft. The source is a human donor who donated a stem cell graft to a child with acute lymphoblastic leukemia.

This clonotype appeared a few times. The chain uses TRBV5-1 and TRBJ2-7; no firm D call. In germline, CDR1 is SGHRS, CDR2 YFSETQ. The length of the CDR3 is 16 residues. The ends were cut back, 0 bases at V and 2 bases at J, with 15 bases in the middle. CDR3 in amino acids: CASSLATPPGAYEQYF. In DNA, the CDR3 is TGCGCCAGCAGCTTGGCCACACCGCCAGGAGCCTACGAGCAGTACTTC.

Here the CDR3 DNA reads TGTGCCAGCAGCTTGGGACAGGGGAATGCAGCTTTCTTT. Amino acid sequence: CASSLGQGNAAFF. The chain couples TRBV5-5 to TRBJ1-1, with 8 bases fitting TRBD1. CDR1 and CDR2 (germline): SGHKS, YYEKEE (reference sequence). V shed 0 bases and J 10 bases; nucleotides not matched to a gene: 5. The CDR3 has 13 residues.

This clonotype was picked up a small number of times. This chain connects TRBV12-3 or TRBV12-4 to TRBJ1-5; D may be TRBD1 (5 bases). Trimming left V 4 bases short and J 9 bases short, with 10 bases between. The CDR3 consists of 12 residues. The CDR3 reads CASSSGDSPQHF. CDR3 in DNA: TGTGCCAGCAGTTCGGGGGATTCGCCCCAGCATTTT.